The 32 T cell receptor beta chains listed next were all sequenced from one sample in a study of prognosis after radiotherapy for stage I lung cancer. It was by two-round multiplex PCR that TCR beta CDR3 was amplified from genomic DNA. Amplification during the initial PCR round employed primers specific to each TRBV and TRBJ gene. TCRdb independently ran MiXCR on the multiplex PCR reads; one entry per CDR3 protein. The data contain around 14,000 distinct CDR3 sequences, around 35% of them seen just once; the ten biggest clones take up around two fifths. The material sequenced was PBMCs, taken before or after stereotactic body radiation therapy (not recorded which). The receptors originated from a donor aged 50 or older with non-small cell lung cancer.

This clonotype is categorized as medium-sized. This chain uses TRBV7-2 with TRBJ1-4, with D possibly TRBD1 on 6 matching bases. There are 13 residues in the CDR3. Looked up from germline, CDR1 is SGHTA and CDR2 is FQGNSA. The ends were cut back, 10 bases at V and 3 bases at J, with 12 bases in the middle. The CDR3 sequence is CATKGGSNEKLFF. As DNA, the CDR3 is TGTGCCACCAAGGGGGGGTCTAATGAAAAACTGTTTTTT.

This clonotype was detected many times. This chain connects TRBV5-1 to TRBJ2-1; 12 bases align to TRBD2. Germline trimming cut 5 bases from V and 2 bases from J; bases unmatched to any gene: 11. The CDR3 is 18 residues long. Germline CDR1 reads SGHRS; CDR2 reads YFSETQ. CDR3 in amino acids: CASRTTSGGPGTYNEQFF. In DNA, the CDR3 is TGCGCCAGCAGGACGACTAGCGGGGGCCCTGGAACCTACAATGAGCAGTTCTTC.

This clonotype is deemed medium-sized. The rearrangement uses TRBV11-2 and TRBJ1-6; D is perhaps TRBD1 (5 bases). V was shortened by 3 bases and J by 7 bases, with 10 bases between the two germline ends. The CDR3 is 14 amino acids. Looked up from germline, CDR1 is SGHAT and CDR2 is FQNNGV. The CDR3 reads CASSFQGLNSPLHF. The CDR3 nucleotides read TGTGCCAGCAGCTTCCAGGGACTCAATTCACCCCTCCACTTT.

This clonotype appeared many times. The chain links TRBV7-9 to TRBJ2-2; tentative D call: TRBD1 (6 bases). The germline V gene has CDR1 SEHNR and CDR2 FQNEAQ (reference sequence). The germline V and J ends were trimmed by 2 bases and 3 bases, with 10 bases remaining between them. CDR3 length equals 15 residues. Here the CDR3 reads CASSLTNRDTGELFF. CDR3 nucleotide sequence: TGTGCCAGCAGCTTAACCAACAGGGACACCGGGGAGCTGTTTTTT.

This chain links TRBV6-1 with TRBJ2-7; unclear D gene. The V end lost 2 bases, the J end lost 1 base, and 15 bases lay between the germline ends. Per germline, CDR1 MNHNS and CDR2 SASEGT. This CDR3 region has 16 residues. The DNA for the CDR3 is TGTGCCAGCAGTGAAACCCTAACCGTTGTTTCCTACGAGCAGTACTTC. Translation gives CASSETLTVVSYEQYF.

Regarding this clonotype: A far bigger clonotype differs at one base, so this is likely a read error. The V call is TRBV14, the J call TRBJ1-5, with D possibly matching TRBD1 (5 bases). This CDR3 is built from 14 residues. Germline CDR1 and CDR2: SGHDN and FVKESK. The CDR3 DNA reads TGTGCCGGCAGTTCCCGACAGACCACTCAGCCCCAGCATTTT. Translated: CAGSSRQTTQPQHF.

This clonotype was counted many times. The chain couples TRBV5-8 to TRBJ2-3, with TRBD2 matching 7 bases. This CDR3 region has 15 residues. Trimming removed 1 base from V and 4 bases from J; junction bases left unmatched: 6. CDR1 and CDR2 (germline): SGHTS, YDEGEE. CDR3: CASSLLGLEADTQYF. DNA of the CDR3: TGTGCCAGCAGCTTGCTCGGACTAGAGGCAGATACGCAGTATTTT.

This clonotype came up many times. The chain uses TRBV6-4 and TRBJ2-7; D call uncertain. The germline V and J ends were trimmed by 3 bases and 2 bases, with 23 bases remaining between them. The length of the CDR3 is 18 residues. CDR1 is MRHNA, CDR2 SNTAGT, per germline. The chain's CDR3 is CASSDSNLGVSPAYEQYF. The CDR3 DNA sequence: TGTGCCAGCAGTGATAGTAACTTGGGCGTGTCCCCGGCCTACGAGCAGTACTTC.

This clonotype was observed at least ten times. The V and J genes are TRBV3-1 and TRBJ1-2; 7 nucleotides match TRBD1. The CDR3 is made up of 14 amino acids. Trimming at V came to 2 bases and at J to 5 bases, leaving 5 bases not matched to a gene. From germline, CDR1 is LGHDT and CDR2 YNNKEL (reference sequence). The CDR3 DNA is TGTGCCAGCAGCCAACGGGGGACAGTTTATGGCTACACCTTC. This sequence encodes CASSQRGTVYGYTF.

This clonotype was detected only once. V gene TRBV19 combines with J gene TRBJ2-1; maybe TRBD2 (6 bases). V lost 3 bases, J lost 11 bases, and 20 bases lay in between. The germline gives CDR1 LNHDA, CDR2 SQIVND (reference sequence). This CDR3 has 15 residues. CDR3 DNA sequence: TGTGCCAGTAGTATGACGGGCTTAGGGACTGGTAAGCAGTTCTTC. This sequence encodes CASSMTGLGTGKQFF. Full variable domain (rest looked up from reference TRBV19 and TRBJ2-1): DGGITQSPKYLFRKEGQNVTLSCEQNLNHDAMYWYRQDPGQGLRLIYYSQIVNDFQKGDIAEGYSVSREKKESFPLTVTSAQKNPTAFYLCASSMTGLGTGKQFFGPGTRLTVL.

This clonotype was seen repeatedly, ten times or more. V gene TRBV5-1 combines with J gene TRBJ2-1; no reliable D call. This CDR3 is built from 15 residues. Trimming pared 0 bases from V and 0 bases from J, leaving 7 bases between. Looked up from germline, CDR1 is SGHRS and CDR2 is YFSETQ. The chain's CDR3 is CASSLALPSYNEQFF. The DNA of the CDR3 is TGCGCCAGCAGCTTGGCCCTCCCCTCCTACAATGAGCAGTTCTTC.

The sample holds many counts of this clonotype. The rearrangement joins TRBV19 to TRBJ1-2, with D tentatively TRBD1 (5 bases). Trimming stripped 10 bases from V and 7 bases from J, with 19 bases between. The CDR3 has 13 residues. The germline CDR1 and CDR2 sequences are LNHDA and SQIVND (reference sequence). The CDR3 DNA reads TGTGCCACCGACCTGGGGCGGGATCTTGGCTACACCTTC. This sequence encodes CATDLGRDLGYTF.

The V call is TRBV7-9, the J call TRBJ2-1; the D is unclear. The CDR3 is made up of 12 amino acids. The V gene lost 11 bases and the J gene lost 7 bases, with 15 bases spanning the gap. CDR1 SEHNR and CDR2 FQNEAQ come from the germline V gene (reference sequence). The CDR3 sequence is CAGSDGWNEQFF. CDR3 nucleotide sequence: TGTGCCGGTTCGGACGGGTGGAATGAGCAGTTCTTC. Based on the CDR3 plus reference TRBV7-9 and TRBJ2-1, the full variable domain is DTGVSQNPRHKITKRGQNVTFRCDPISEHNRLYWYRQTLGQGPEFLTYFQNEAQLEKSRLLSDRFSAERPKGSFSTLEIQRTEQGDSAMYLCAGSDGWNEQFFGPGTRLTVL.

This clonotype was recorded a few times. This chain uses TRBV9 with TRBJ2-5, with TRBD2 matching over 11 bases. The CDR3 loop spans 15 amino acids. CDR1 is SGDLS, CDR2 YYNGEE, per germline. The ends lost 0 bases at V and 4 bases at J; junction bases unmatched: 2. The CDR3 region has the DNA TGTGCCAGCAGCGTAGGACTAGCGGGGAGAGAGACCCAGTACTTC. Amino acid sequence: CASSVGLAGRETQYF.

On this clonotype: This sequence is one base from a far larger clone and is likely a read error. This chain uses TRBV6-2 or TRBV6-3 with TRBJ2-1; 11 nucleotides line up with TRBD2. Germline assignment: CDR1 MNHEY and CDR2 SVGEGT. The CDR3 loop spans 18 amino acids. The ends lost 0 bases at V and 6 bases at J; junction bases unmatched: 10. The CDR3 region has the DNA TGTGCCAGCAGTTACTCGACTAGCGGGGCGGGAAGGGGCAATGAGCAGTTCTTC. Amino acids: CASSYSTSGAGRGNEQFF.

This clonotype was recorded many times. The rearrangement uses TRBV9 and TRBJ1-5; D gene unclear. From germline, CDR1 is SGDLS and CDR2 YYNGEE. V dropped 0 bases and J dropped 6 bases, with 10 bases sitting between them. The CDR3 has 14 amino acids. This CDR3 is CASSVGVGSQPQHF. The DNA for the CDR3 is TGTGCCAGCAGCGTAGGTGTAGGGAGTCAGCCCCAGCATTTT. The entire variable domain, with the rest obtained from reference TRBV9 and TRBJ1-5, is as follows: DSGVTQTPKHLITATGQRVTLRCSPRSGDLSVYWYQQSLDQGLQFLIQYYNGEERAKGNILERFSAQQFPDLHSELNLSSLELGDSALYFCASSVGVGSQPQHFGDGTRLSIL.

This clonotype showed up many times. The gene calls are TRBV10-2 and TRBJ1-5; D is ambiguous. This CDR3 spans 15 amino acids. Trimming cost V 0 bases and J 8 bases, with 14 bases left between them. Germline V gene lookup returns CDR1 WSHSY and CDR2 SAAADI. The CDR3 coding sequence is TGCGCCAGCAGTGAGTCCCCCTGGCTAGTTAAGCCCCAGCATTTT. Translation gives CASSESPWLVKPQHF.

This clonotype was recorded once. A single base is all that separates this from a far larger clone, so a read error is likely. This chain links TRBV7-3 with TRBJ2-7; possibly TRBD1 or TRBD2 for D (5 bases each). The CDR3 has 15 residues. Per the germline V gene, CDR1 is SGHTA and CDR2 is FQGTGA. Trimming shortened V by 5 bases and J by 4 bases, and 18 bases separated the two germline ends. The CDR3 DNA reads TGTGCCAGCAGCCCGCAAGGGGACCCCATTTACGAGCAGTACTTC. Translating gives CASSPQGDPIYEQYF.

This clonotype was observed at least ten times. The chain carries TRBV4-2 and TRBJ2-7, with D perhaps TRBD1 (5 bases). Germline values: CDR1 LGHNA, CDR2 YNFKEQ. Between the trimmed V and J ends, which lost 1 base and 6 bases, there was a span of 16 bases. This CDR3 is 15 amino acids long. The DNA of the CDR3 is TGTGCCAGCAGCCAAGCCTTTGCAGGGCCCCTCGAGCAGTACTTC. This gives the protein CASSQAFAGPLEQYF.

This clonotype came up many times. The chain recombines TRBV28 with TRBJ1-5, with a possible D match to TRBD1 (6 bases). The CDR3 length is 14 residues. CDR1 and CDR2 (germline): MDHEN, SYDVKM. The ends were cut back, 5 bases at V and 7 bases at J, with 15 bases in the middle. The CDR3 region has the DNA TGTGCCAGCAGTGAACTGACAGGATGGCAGCCCCAGCATTTT. Residues: CASSELTGWQPQHF.

As regards this clonotype: A read error may be the cause here, since a much bigger clone is one base away. The rearrangement joins TRBV29-1 to TRBJ1-4; D unresolved. The germline V and J ends were trimmed by 2 bases and 5 bases, with 6 bases remaining between them. Germline-derived CDR1 and CDR2 are SQVTM and ANQGSEA. The CDR3 consists of 12 residues. CDR3 DNA sequence: TGCAGCGTTGAACGGGAAAATGAAAAACTGTTTTTT. Translating gives CSVERENEKLFF.

This clonotype turned up a few times. Just one base apart from a much larger clone, this may be a read error. V gene TRBV29-1 combines with J gene TRBJ1-4; D is possibly TRBD1 (6 bases). Germline CDR1 and CDR2: SQVTM and ANQGSEA. CDR3 length: 12 amino acids. In DNA form, the CDR3 reads TGCAGCGTCCAAGAGGGACAAGAAAAACTGCTTTTT. This encodes CSVQEGQEKLLF.

V is TRBV19 and J is TRBJ2-7, with D perhaps assigned TRBD1 or TRBD2 (6 bases each). Trimming removed 5 bases from V and 2 bases from J, with 13 bases in between. The CDR3 has 14 amino acids. Germline loops: CDR1 LNHDA, CDR2 SQIVND (reference sequence). CDR3 sequence reads: CASSLGGRPYEQYF. Here the CDR3 DNA reads TGTGCCAGTAGTCTAGGGGGGCGGCCCTACGAGCAGTACTTC.

On this clonotype: One end of the junction varies from germline; a read error may be responsible. This sequence joins TRBV11-2 and TRBJ2-7; no reliable D call. Looked up from germline, CDR1 is SGHAT and CDR2 is FQNNGV. This CDR3 spans 17 amino acids. The CDR3 DNA sequence: TGTGCCATCAGCCTTTCCGCAGAGTGGGCAAGCTCCTACGAGCAGTACTTC. It is translated as CAISLSAEWASSYEQYF. Complete variable domain (other parts from reference TRBV11-2 and TRBJ2-7): EAGVAQSPRYKIIEKRQSVAFWCNPISGHATLYWYQQILGQGPKLLIQFQNNGVVDDSQLPKDRFSAERLKGVDSTLKIQPAKLEDSAVYLCAISLSAEWASSYEQYFGPGTRLTVT.

This clonotype occurred many times. The gene calls are TRBV11-1 and TRBJ2-1; TRBD2 is a possible D gene (6 bases). The CDR3 runs 14 residues. Germline assignment: CDR1 SGHAT and CDR2 FQDESV (reference sequence). Trimming stripped 1 base from V and 5 bases from J, with 9 bases between. CDR3 coding DNA: TGTGCCAGCAGCTTAGTGCGGGGAGACAATGAGCAGTTCTTC. Protein product: CASSLVRGDNEQFF.

In this sample, this clonotype turned up many times. The chain uses TRBV7-8 and TRBJ1-1, with a weak D call TRBD1 (5 bases). Germline V gene data show CDR1 as SGHVS and CDR2 as FQNEAQ. There are 14 residues in the CDR3. V lost 5 bases and J lost 3, with 13 bases in between. The CDR3 bases are TGTGCCAGCAGCCCAAGGACACTCTACACTGAAGCTTTCTTT. Encoded protein: CASSPRTLYTEAFF.

This clonotype was seen only once. The chain links TRBV28 to TRBJ2-5; 8 bases are a match to TRBD1. Per the germline V gene, CDR1 is MDHEN and CDR2 is SYDVKM. The CDR3 consists of 15 residues. V lost 7 bases and J lost 5; bases outside the gene matches: 12. The CDR3 spells CASIPDRVRSETQYF. CDR3 bases: TGTGCCAGCATTCCGGACAGGGTCAGGTCGGAGACCCAGTACTTC.

Details on this clonotype: This is likely a read error, given that the CDR3 carries no conserved phenylalanine or tryptophan at its end. The chain recombines TRBV5-4 with TRBJ1-1, with a tentative D call TRBD1 (6 bases). Trimming pared 4 bases from V and 1 base from J, leaving 17 bases between. Germline V gene lookup returns CDR1 SGHNT and CDR2 YYREEE (reference sequence). This CDR3 contains 16 residues. This CDR3 reads CASSTDGRGSNTEAFS. The CDR3 DNA sequence: TGTGCCAGCAGCACGGACGGGAGGGGGTCGAACACTGAAGCTTTCTCT.

Regarding this clonotype: One base separates it from a far larger clone, so it is likely a read error. The CDR3, as DNA: TGTGCCAGCCTCCGGGACACAAGCACAGATACGCAGTATTTT. Its translation is CASLRDTSTDTQYF. The V gene is TRBV6-6, the J gene TRBJ2-3; D is perhaps TRBD1 (6 bases). The CDR3 is 14 amino acids. Germline V gene data show CDR1 as MNHNY and CDR2 as SVGAGI (reference sequence). The V end was cut by 8 bases, the J end by 0 bases, with 12 bases between.

This clonotype was recorded many times. The CDR3 region is CAHRGSGTDTQYF. The DNA for the CDR3 is TGTGCCCACAGAGGGAGCGGGACAGATACGCAGTATTTT. The chain carries TRBV30 and TRBJ2-3, with D maybe TRBD2 (6 bases). Germline V gene lookup returns CDR1 GTSNPN and CDR2 SVGIG (reference sequence). The CDR3 covers 13 residues. Deletions cut 8 bases from V and 3 bases from J, with 15 bases between.

In this sample, this clonotype turned up many times. J is TRBJ1-2 and V is TRBV9, with a possible D match to TRBD1 (5 bases). V was trimmed by 4 bases and J by 6 bases, leaving 25 bases between them. Germline lookup yields CDR1 SGDLS and CDR2 YYNGEE. The CDR3 spans 17 residues. The CDR3 spells CASSPLGLGRVFDGYTF. CDR3 nucleotide sequence: TGTGCCAGCAGCCCTTTGGGTTTGGGCAGGGTCTTCGATGGCTACACCTTC.

This clonotype is medium-sized in the sample. The genes are TRBV6-5 and TRBJ1-6; possible D gene TRBD1, 5 bases. CDR3 length equals 13 residues. V was shortened by 4 bases and J by 7 bases, with 8 bases between the two germline ends. Germline CDR1 MNHEY, CDR2 SVGAGI. The CDR3 region has the DNA TGTGCCAGCAGTTTTTACAGGAATTCACCCCTCCACTTT. This gives the protein CASSFYRNSPLHF.